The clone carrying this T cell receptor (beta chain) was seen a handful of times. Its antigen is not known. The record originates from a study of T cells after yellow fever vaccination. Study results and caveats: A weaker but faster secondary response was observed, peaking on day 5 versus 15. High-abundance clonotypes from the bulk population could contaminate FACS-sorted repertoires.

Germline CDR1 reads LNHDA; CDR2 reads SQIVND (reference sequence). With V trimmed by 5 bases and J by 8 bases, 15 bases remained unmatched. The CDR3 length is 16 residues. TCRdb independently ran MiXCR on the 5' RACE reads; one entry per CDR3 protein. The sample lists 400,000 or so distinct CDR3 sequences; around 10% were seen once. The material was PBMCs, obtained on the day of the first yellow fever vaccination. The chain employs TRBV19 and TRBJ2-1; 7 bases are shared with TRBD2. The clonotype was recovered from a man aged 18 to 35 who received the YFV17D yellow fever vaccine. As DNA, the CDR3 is TGTGCCAGTAGTCAGCGGGACTTCGGTCATAGGGATGAGCAGTTCTTC. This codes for CASSQRDFGHRDEQFF. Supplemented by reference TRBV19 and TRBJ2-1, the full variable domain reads DGGITQSPKYLFRKEGQNVTLSCEQNLNHDAMYWYRQDPGQGLRLIYYSQIVNDFQKGDIAEGYSVSREKKESFPLTVTSAQKNPTAFYLCASSQRDFGHRDEQFFGPGTRLTVL.